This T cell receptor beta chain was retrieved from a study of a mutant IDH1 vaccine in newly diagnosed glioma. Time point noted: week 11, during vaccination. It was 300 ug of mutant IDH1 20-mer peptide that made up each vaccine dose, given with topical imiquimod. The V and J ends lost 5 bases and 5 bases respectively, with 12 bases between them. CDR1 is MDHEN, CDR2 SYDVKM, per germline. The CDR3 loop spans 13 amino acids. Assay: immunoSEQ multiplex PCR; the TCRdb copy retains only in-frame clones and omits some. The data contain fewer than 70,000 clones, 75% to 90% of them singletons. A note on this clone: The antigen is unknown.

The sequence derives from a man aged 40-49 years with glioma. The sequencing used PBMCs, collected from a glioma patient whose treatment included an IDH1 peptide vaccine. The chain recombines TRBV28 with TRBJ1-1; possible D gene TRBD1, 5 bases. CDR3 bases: TGTGCCAGCAGTACCATGTGGGGGACTGAAGCTTTCTTT. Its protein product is CASSTMWGTEAFF. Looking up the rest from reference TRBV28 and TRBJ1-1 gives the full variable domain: DVKVTQSSRYLVKRTGEKVFLECVQDMDHENMFWYRQDPGLGLRLIYFSYDVKMKEKGDIPEGYSVSREKKERFSLILESASTNQTSMYLCASSTMWGTEAFFGQGTRLTVV.